These T cell receptor beta chains were read from a single sample in a study of T cell responses to AZD1222 COVID-19 vaccine. The protocol was immunoSEQ multiplex PCR, while the TCRdb copy is restricted to in-frame clones and leaves out a portion. The sample holds around 110,000 clones; around nine tenths are singletons and the top ten take about 1.6%. The specimen was peripheral blood, collected 28 days after the second AZD1222 dose. Receptors originate from an adult who received the AZD1222 COVID-19 vaccine. Each CDR3 is given with its conserved first and last residue. The D gene is left open where the match is weak. Clone size is stated in some rows and not others, as once, few, many or a class when expanded.

v_gene	abundance	j_gene	d_gene	CDR3nt	CDR3aa
TRBV2	-	TRBJ2-7	-	TGTGCCAGCAGTATGGCAGAGGCCTACGAGCAGTACTTC	CASSMAEAYEQYF
TRBV3-1/TRBV3-2	-	TRBJ2-1	-	TGTGCCAGCAGCCTAAGGGACCGATACAATGAGCAGTTCTTC	CASSLRDRYNEQFF
TRBV2	-	TRBJ2-7	TRBD1	TGTGCCAGCAAAGACAGGGATCACTCCTACGAGCAGTACTTC	CASKDRDHSYEQYF
TRBV30	once	TRBJ1-1	-	TGTGCCTGGAGTGTACAGGAGAACACTGAAGCTTTCTTT	CAWSVQENTEAFF
TRBV4-2	-	TRBJ2-1	-	TGTGCCAGCAGCCAGGGGCATGGGGGGAGTACTCGTGAGCAGTTCTTC	CASSQGHGGSTREQFF
TRBV25-1	once	TRBJ1-4	-	TGTGCCAGCAGTGAATTGGGGGTTAATGAAAAACTGTTTTTT	CASSELGVNEKLFF
TRBV5-6	-	TRBJ1-1	TRBD1	TGTGCCAGCAGCGGGGGACAGCATAACACTGAAGCTTTCTTT	CASSGGQHNTEAFF
TRBV2	-	TRBJ1-2	-	TGTGCCAGCAGTGAGTCGGAGGGCTATGGCTACACCTTC	CASSESEGYGYTF
TRBV28	-	TRBJ1-5	-	TGTGCCACTCTAAGCGGGGGAAATCAGCCCCAGCATTTT	CATLSGGNQPQHF
TRBV30	-	TRBJ2-7	TRBD1	TGTGCCTGGAGAGGGACAGGGGCCTACGAGCAGTACTTC	CAWRGTGAYEQYF
TRBV6-5	-	TRBJ1-2	TRBD1	TGTGCCAGCAGACAGGGGTACGGCTACACCTTC	CASRQGYGYTF
TRBV30	-	TRBJ2-7	-	TGTGCCTGGGCAGGGTCTTACGAGCAGTACTTC	CAWAGSYEQYF
TRBV27	-	TRBJ2-5	-	TGTGCCAGCAGTTTATTTCTCGGTGAAGAGACCCAGTACTTC	CASSLFLGEETQYF
TRBV3-1/TRBV3-2	-	TRBJ2-3	-	TGTGCCAGCAGCCAAGAGTACCCCGGCAGTCAGTATTTT	CASSQEYPGSQYF
TRBV6-5	-	TRBJ2-1	TRBD2	TGTGCGAGCAAGCGGGAGTTAGACAATGAGCAGTTCTTC	CASKRELDNEQFF
TRBV16	-	TRBJ2-7	TRBD2	TGTGCCAGCAGCGCCGGACTAGCCACCAACGAGCAGTACTTC	CASSAGLATNEQYF
TRBV7-9	-	TRBJ2-1	TRBD2	TGTGCCAGCAGCCCCTATATGGGCGGGAGTTTGTGGAATGAGCAGTTCTTC	CASSPYMGGSLWNEQFF
TRBV28	-	TRBJ1-1	-	TGTGCCAGCAGTAGCCCGGGATTGAACACTGAAGCTTTCTTT	CASSSPGLNTEAFF
TRBV4-2	once	TRBJ1-1	-	TGTGCCAGCAGCCAAGATTTATCTGGGGCGGAGCCCCTTGGAGCTTTCTTT	CASSQDLSGAEPLGAFF
TRBV19	-	TRBJ2-5	-	TGTGCCAGTAGTAGGGGGTCGGAGACCCAGTACTTC	CASSRGSETQYF
TRBV5-5	once	TRBJ2-3	TRBD2	TGTGCCAGCAGCTTGGTTCTAGCGGGAGGAGATACGCAGTATTTT	CASSLVLAGGDTQYF
TRBV19	-	TRBJ2-2	TRBD2	TGTGCCAGTAGTCCGGGACTAGCGGGAGGGAGGTACACCGGGGAGCTGTTTTTT	CASSPGLAGGRYTGELFF
TRBV28	-	TRBJ2-7	-	TGTGCCAGCAGCCAATCCATTGACAGCTACGAGCAGTACTTC	CASSQSIDSYEQYF
TRBV7-8	-	TRBJ1-1	-	TGTGCCAGCAGCTTAGACTCAGGGGAAGGAGCTTTCTTT	CASSLDSGEGAFF
TRBV6-5	-	TRBJ1-5	-	TGTGCCAGCACAGGGGCACATAGCAATCAGCCCCAGCATTTT	CASTGAHSNQPQHF
TRBV27	-	TRBJ2-2	-	TGTGCCAGCAGTTTCGGGATCCCGGCCACCGGGGAGCTGTTTTTT	CASSFGIPATGELFF
TRBV7-2	-	TRBJ1-2	-	TGTGCCAGCAGCTTATCAGGGGCGATCTATGGCTACACCTTC	CASSLSGAIYGYTF
TRBV7-8	-	TRBJ2-7	-	TGTGCCAGCAGCTTAGTAGTTAGTAGGTGGCAGTACTTC	CASSLVVSRWQYF
TRBV28	-	TRBJ1-2	-	TGTGCCAGCAGTTCCAACAGGGAAGGTGGCTATGGCTACACCTTC	CASSSNREGGYGYTF
TRBV14	-	TRBJ2-7	TRBD1	TGTGCCAGCAGCCGGGGATTAGTTGGGACAGGGGCTGACGAGCAGTACTTC	CASSRGLVGTGADEQYF
TRBV19	-	TRBJ1-1	-	TGTGCCAGTAGCCCGGGTTTTGGGAACACTGAAGCTTTCTTT	CASSPGFGNTEAFF
TRBV20-1	once	TRBJ1-1	-	TGCAGTGCCTCAGAGAACACTGAAGCTTTCTTT	CSASENTEAFF
TRBV15	-	TRBJ2-3	-	TGTGCCACCAGCAGAGATTTTGGGGGCCCAGATACGCAGTATTTT	CATSRDFGGPDTQYF
TRBV29-1	-	TRBJ2-3	-	TGCAGCGGGGAGATTCAGGGGCGCACAGATACGCAGTATTTT	CSGEIQGRTDTQYF
TRBV27	-	TRBJ1-2	-	TGTGCCAGCAGTTTATCGGGGTCGGGCTACACCTTC	CASSLSGSGYTF
TRBV6-5	-	TRBJ1-6	TRBD1	TGTGCCAGCAGCATCGACAGGGGCTATAATTCACCCCTCCACTTT	CASSIDRGYNSPLHF
TRBV7-6	once	TRBJ1-1	-	TGTGCCAGCAGCCCGCGGGCGGACACTGAAGCTTTCTTT	CASSPRADTEAFF
TRBV28	few	TRBJ1-3	-	TGTGCCAGCAGTTTGTACCGCAGGTCTGGAAACACCATATATTTT	CASSLYRRSGNTIYF
TRBV7-2	-	TRBJ1-1	-	TGTGCCAGCAGCTTAGGTGGCCAGACTAACACTGAAGCTTTCTTT	CASSLGGQTNTEAFF
TRBV13	-	TRBJ2-3	-	TGTGCCAGCAGCTTCCTTTCCACAGATACGCAGTATTTT	CASSFLSTDTQYF
TRBV11-2	-	TRBJ1-5	-	TGTGCCAGCAGCTTAGATCGATCGGGGAATCAGCCCCAGCATTTT	CASSLDRSGNQPQHF
TRBV19	-	TRBJ2-2	-	TGTGCCAGTAGTGCTCAGGGTGTGGACACCGGGGAGCTGTTTTTT	CASSAQGVDTGELFF
TRBV19	once	TRBJ2-3	-	TGTGCCAGTAGTATCGGCGGCGGTGCTAGCACAGATACGCAGTATTTT	CASSIGGGASTDTQYF
TRBV13	-	TRBJ2-1	TRBD2	TGTGCCAGCAGCTACCCGACTAGCGGCCTCTACAATGAGCAGTTCTTC	CASSYPTSGLYNEQFF
TRBV7-2	-	TRBJ1-6	-	TGTGCCAGCAGCTTAGTTAGCTCACCCCTCCACTTT	CASSLVSSPLHF
TRBV2	-	TRBJ1-2	-	TGTGCCAGCAGTGAACAGGGTGGCGGCTACACCTTC	CASSEQGGGYTF
TRBV30	-	TRBJ1-1	TRBD1	TGTGCCTGGAGACGCACAGGGGGCACTGAAGCTTTCTTT	CAWRRTGGTEAFF
TRBV5-1	-	TRBJ2-1	-	TGCGCCAGCAGCTTGGCGACTAGAGACCATGAGCAGTTCTTC	CASSLATRDHEQFF
TRBV7-2	-	TRBJ1-2	TRBD1	TGTGCCAGCAGCTTTTTAAACAGGGGAAATCCATCTGGTAACTATGGCTACACCTTC	CASSFLNRGNPSGNYGYTF
TRBV7-3	-	TRBJ2-1	-	TGTGCCAGCAGCTTAACGGGTTCCCCACTGACTGGGGATGAGCAGTTCTTC	CASSLTGSPLTGDEQFF
TRBV29-1	-	TRBJ2-1	-	TGCAGCGTTGAAGAATGGCAAGGCTCCAATGAGCAGTTCTTC	CSVEEWQGSNEQFF
TRBV3-1/TRBV3-2	-	TRBJ1-2	-	TGTGCCAGCAGCCGGCGCGGGGCGCCTGCCTATGGCTACACCTTC	CASSRRGAPAYGYTF
TRBV9	-	TRBJ2-2	TRBD2	TGTGCCAGCAGCTCACACCCTAGCGGGTTGGGCGGGGAGCTGTTTTTT	CASSSHPSGLGGELFF
TRBV10-3	-	TRBJ2-3	-	TGTGCCATCAGTGGGTCGATGAGCGCTTTAGATACGCAGTATTTT	CAISGSMSALDTQYF
TRBV6-1	-	TRBJ1-5	-	TGTGCCAGCAGTGAAGCCGGGGTTCAGCCCCAGCATTTT	CASSEAGVQPQHF
TRBV3-1/TRBV3-2	few	TRBJ1-1	-	TGTGCCAGCAGCCAAGAAGGTCCGAACACTGAAGCTTTCTTT	CASSQEGPNTEAFF
TRBV11-2	-	TRBJ2-5	TRBD2	TGTGCCAGCGCAAGGATAGGACTAGCGGGAGGAGAGACCCAGTACTTC	CASARIGLAGGETQYF
TRBV28	-	TRBJ2-1	TRBD2	TGTGCCAGCAGTTTAGGGACTAGCGGTAAAAATGAGCAGTTCTTC	CASSLGTSGKNEQFF